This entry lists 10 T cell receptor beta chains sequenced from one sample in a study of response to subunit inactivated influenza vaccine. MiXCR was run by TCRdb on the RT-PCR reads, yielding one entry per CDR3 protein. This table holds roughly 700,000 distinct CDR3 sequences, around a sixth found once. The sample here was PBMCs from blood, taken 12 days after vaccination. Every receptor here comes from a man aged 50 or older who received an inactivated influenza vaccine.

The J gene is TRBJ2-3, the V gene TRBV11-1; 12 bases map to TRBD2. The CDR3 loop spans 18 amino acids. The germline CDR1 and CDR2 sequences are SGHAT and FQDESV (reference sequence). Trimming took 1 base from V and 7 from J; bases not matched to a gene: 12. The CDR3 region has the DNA TGTGCCAGCAGCTTAGTAGCCATCCTAGCGGGGGGGCGAAATACGCAGTATTTT. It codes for CASSLVAILAGGRNTQYF.

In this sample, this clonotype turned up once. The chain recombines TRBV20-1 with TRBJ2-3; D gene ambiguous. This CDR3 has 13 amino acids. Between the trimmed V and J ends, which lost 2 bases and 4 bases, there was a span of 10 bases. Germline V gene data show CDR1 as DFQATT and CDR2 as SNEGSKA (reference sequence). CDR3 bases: TGCAGTGCTAGACTCGGTTTTGCAGATACGCAGTATTTT. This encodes CSARLGFADTQYF.

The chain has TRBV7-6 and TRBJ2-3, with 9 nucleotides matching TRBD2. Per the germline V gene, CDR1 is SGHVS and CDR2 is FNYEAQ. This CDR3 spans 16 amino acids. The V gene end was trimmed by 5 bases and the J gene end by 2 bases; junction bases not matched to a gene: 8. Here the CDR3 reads CASSPLAGLPTDTQYF. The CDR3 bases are TGTGCCAGCAGCCCACTAGCGGGCCTACCCACAGATACGCAGTATTTT.

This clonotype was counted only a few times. The chain's CDR3 is CASSPLRIAGARLHEQFF. For the CDR3, the DNA is TGTGCCAGCAGCCCCCTCCGGATAGCGGGGGCCAGGTTGCATGAGCAGTTCTTC. The chain combines TRBV11-1 with TRBJ2-1; TRBD2 agrees at 9 bases. The CDR3 extends over 18 amino acids. The germline CDR1 and CDR2 sequences are SGHAT and FQDESV (reference sequence). Unmatched junction bases numbered 19, after V lost 5 bases and J lost 8 bases. Together with reference TRBV11-1 and TRBJ2-1, the CDR3 gives the full variable domain: EAEVAQSPRYKITEKSQAVAFWCDPISGHATLYWYRQILGQGPELLVQFQDESVVDDSQLPKDRFSAERLKGVDSTLKIQPAELGDSAMYLCASSPLRIAGARLHEQFFGPGTRLTVL.

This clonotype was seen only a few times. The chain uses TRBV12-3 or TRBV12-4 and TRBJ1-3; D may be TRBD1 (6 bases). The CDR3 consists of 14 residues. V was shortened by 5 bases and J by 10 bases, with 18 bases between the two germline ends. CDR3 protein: CASSPLQTGRTIYF. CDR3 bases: TGTGCCAGCAGTCCCCTGCAGACAGGCCGGACCATATATTTT.

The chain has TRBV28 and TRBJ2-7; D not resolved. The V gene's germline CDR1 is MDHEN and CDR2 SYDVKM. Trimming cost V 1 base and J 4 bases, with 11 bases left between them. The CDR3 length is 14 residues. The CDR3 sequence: CASSLLGPEYEQYF. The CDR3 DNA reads TGTGCCAGCAGTTTATTGGGCCCGGAGTACGAGCAGTACTTC.

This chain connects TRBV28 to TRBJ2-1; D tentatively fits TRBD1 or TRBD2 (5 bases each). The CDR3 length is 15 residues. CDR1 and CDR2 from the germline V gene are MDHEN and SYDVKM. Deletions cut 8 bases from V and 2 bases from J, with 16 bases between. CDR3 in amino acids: CASYPRGRPYNEQFF. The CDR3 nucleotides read TGTGCCAGCTACCCCCGGGGCAGACCCTACAATGAGCAGTTCTTC.

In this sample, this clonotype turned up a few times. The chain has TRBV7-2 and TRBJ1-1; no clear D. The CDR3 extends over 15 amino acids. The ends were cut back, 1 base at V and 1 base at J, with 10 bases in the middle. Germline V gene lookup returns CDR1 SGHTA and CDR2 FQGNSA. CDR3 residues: CASSLGLGWNTEAFF. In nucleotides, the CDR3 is TGTGCCAGCAGCTTAGGGTTGGGATGGAACACTGAAGCTTTCTTT.

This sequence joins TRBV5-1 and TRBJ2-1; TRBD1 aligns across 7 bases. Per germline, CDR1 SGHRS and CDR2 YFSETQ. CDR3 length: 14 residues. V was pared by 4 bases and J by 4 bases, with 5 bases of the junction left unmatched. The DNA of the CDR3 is TGCGCCAGCAGCCGAGACAGGGTTTACAATGAGCAGTTCTTC. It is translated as CASSRDRVYNEQFF.

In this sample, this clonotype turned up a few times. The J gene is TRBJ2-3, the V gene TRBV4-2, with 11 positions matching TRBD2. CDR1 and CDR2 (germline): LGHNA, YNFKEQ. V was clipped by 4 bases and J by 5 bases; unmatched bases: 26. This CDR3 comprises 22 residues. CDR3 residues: CASSLGQGWMVAGGPAEDTQYF. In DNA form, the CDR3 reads TGTGCCAGCAGCCTAGGACAGGGTTGGATGGTAGCGGGAGGGCCGGCTGAAGATACGCAGTATTTT.